This T cell receptor (beta chain) derives from a study of T cell responses to AZD1222 COVID-19 vaccine. Here immunoSEQ multiplex PCR was the method, and the copy in TCRdb shows in-frame clones only, minus some. This repertoire shows some 160,000 clones, roughly 93% found once; its top ten account for approximately 0.97%. This specimen was peripheral blood, taken on day 0 of AZD1222 vaccination. This TCR was sampled from an adult in good health.

The CDR3 DNA sequence: TGTGCCAGCAGCCGACCGTACAATGAGCAGTTCTTC. It is translated as CASSRPYNEQFF. The rearrangement uses TRBV6-1 and TRBJ2-1; D is unclear. Trimming cost V 6 bases and J 4 bases, with 7 bases left between them. The CDR3 runs 12 residues. Germline values: CDR1 MNHNS, CDR2 SASEGT.